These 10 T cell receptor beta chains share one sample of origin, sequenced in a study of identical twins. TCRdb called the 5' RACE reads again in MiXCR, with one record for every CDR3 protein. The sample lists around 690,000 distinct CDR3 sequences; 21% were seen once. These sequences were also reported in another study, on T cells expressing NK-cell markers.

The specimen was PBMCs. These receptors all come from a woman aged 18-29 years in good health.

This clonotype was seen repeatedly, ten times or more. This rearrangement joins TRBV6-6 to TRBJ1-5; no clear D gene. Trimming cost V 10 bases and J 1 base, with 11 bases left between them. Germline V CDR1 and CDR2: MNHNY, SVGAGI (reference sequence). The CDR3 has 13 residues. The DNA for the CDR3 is TGTGCCATCGCCGGGTTGAGCAATCAGCCCCAGCATTTT. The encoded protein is CAIAGLSNQPQHF.

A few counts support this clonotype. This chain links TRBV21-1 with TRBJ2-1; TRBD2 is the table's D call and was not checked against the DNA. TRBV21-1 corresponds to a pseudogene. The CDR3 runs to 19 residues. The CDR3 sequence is CASSTFRLAGALLKNEQFF. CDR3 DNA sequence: TGTGCCAGCAGCACATTCAGACTAGCGGGAGCCCTACTAAAGAATGAGCAGTTCTTC.

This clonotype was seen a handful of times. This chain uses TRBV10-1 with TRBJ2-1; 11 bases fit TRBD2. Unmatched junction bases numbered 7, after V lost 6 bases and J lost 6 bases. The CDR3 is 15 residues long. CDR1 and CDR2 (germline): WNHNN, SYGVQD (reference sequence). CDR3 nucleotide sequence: TGCGCCAGCAGCGCCGGGACTAGCGGCAGCAATGAGCAGTTCTTC. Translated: CASSAGTSGSNEQFF.

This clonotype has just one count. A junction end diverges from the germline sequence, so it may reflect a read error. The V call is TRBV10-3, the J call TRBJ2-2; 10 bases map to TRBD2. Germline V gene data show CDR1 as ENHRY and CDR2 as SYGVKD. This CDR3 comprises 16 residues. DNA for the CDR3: TGTGCCATCAGGCCGGGACTAGCGAAGAACACCGCGGAGCTGTTTTTT. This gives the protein CAIRPGLAKNTAELFF.

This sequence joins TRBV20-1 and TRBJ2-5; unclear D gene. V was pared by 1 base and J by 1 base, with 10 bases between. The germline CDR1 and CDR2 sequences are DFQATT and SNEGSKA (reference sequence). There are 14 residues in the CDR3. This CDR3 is CSARVIGLQETQYF. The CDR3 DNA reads TGCAGTGCTAGAGTGATCGGTCTCCAAGAGACCCAGTACTTC.

The CDR3 nucleotides read TGCGCCAGCAGCCCGGAGGGGGCAAGGTTGGCCCAAGAGACCCAGTACTTC. This sequence encodes CASSPEGARLAQETQYF. V and J are TRBV5-1 and TRBJ2-5, with D perhaps matching TRBD1 (7 bases). Trimming removed 4 bases at V and 1 base at J, with 20 bases between. Germline-derived CDR1 and CDR2 are SGHRS and YFSETQ. CDR3 size: 17 residues.

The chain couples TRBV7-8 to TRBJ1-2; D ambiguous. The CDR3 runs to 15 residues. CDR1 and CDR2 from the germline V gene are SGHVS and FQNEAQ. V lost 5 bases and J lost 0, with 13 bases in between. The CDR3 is CASSPRAEANYGYTF. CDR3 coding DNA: TGTGCCAGCAGCCCCCGGGCAGAGGCTAACTATGGCTACACCTTC.

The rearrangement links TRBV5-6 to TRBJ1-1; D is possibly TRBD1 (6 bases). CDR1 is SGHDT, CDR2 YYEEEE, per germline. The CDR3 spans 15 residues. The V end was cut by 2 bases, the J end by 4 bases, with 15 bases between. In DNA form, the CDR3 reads TGTGCCAGCAGCTTCGGGGGGGGCGCGAGCACTGAAGCTTTCTTT. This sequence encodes CASSFGGGASTEAFF. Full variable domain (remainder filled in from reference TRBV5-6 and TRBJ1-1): DAGVTQSPTHLIKTRGQQVTLRCSPKSGHDTVSWYQQALGQGPQFIFQYYEEEERQRGNFPDRFSGHQFPNYSSELNVNALLLGDSALYLCASSFGGGASTEAFFGQGTRLTVV.

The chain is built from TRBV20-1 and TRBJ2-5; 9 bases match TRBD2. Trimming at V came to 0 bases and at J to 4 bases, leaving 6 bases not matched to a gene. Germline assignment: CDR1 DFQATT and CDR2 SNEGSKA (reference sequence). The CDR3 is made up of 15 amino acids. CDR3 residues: CSARDRAGGLETQYF. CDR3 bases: TGCAGTGCTAGAGATCGCGCGGGAGGGCTAGAGACCCAGTACTTC.

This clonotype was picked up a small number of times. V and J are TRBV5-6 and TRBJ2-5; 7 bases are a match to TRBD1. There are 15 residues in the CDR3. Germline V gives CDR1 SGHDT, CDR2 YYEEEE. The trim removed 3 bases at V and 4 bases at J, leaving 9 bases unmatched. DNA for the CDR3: TGTGCCAGCAGCTCCAAACGACAGGGCGGAGAGACCCAGTACTTC. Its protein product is CASSSKRQGGETQYF.